This entry concerns a single T cell receptor beta chain. Authors' data handling: For nucleated cells, counts were estimated from reference gene primer amplification. Assay: immunoSEQ multiplex PCR; the TCRdb copy retains only in-frame clones and omits some. V, J and clone size are those of that table, while D and trimming were read from the DNA. Of approximately 97,000 clones listed, just under 95% are singletons. The data were obtained in a study of blood T cell repertoires in COVID-19. Study-wide context: The study drew acute and convalescent COVID-19 samples from the United States, Italy and Spain. Sample material is recorded as cDNA or gDNA derived from T cells, B-cell-depleted T cells, or PBMCs.

The CDR3 sequence is 13 residues long. V lost 4 bases and J 6 bases, leaving 12 bases between the germline ends. The Seattle site enrolled patients during active infection and followed them longitudinally. This TCR was recovered from a woman between 50 and 59 years old with COVID-19, enrolled during active disease. This chain uses TRBV12-3 or TRBV12-4 with TRBJ2-5, with D possibly TRBD1 on 6 matching bases. The sequenced material came from peripheral blood. CDR3 loop: CASSSSRGQTQYF. The CDR3 coding sequence is TGTGCCAGCAGTTCTTCCAGGGGACAGACCCAGTACTTC.